Reported below is one TCR beta chain. Its antigen is unknown. Base qualities are not recorded, but no much larger clone differs from it by a single base. CDR1 and CDR2 were assigned from the germline V gene as MDHEN and SYDVKM. From the cysteine through the phenylalanine, the CDR3 covers 16 amino acids. Only the CDR3 DNA is retained, 48 bases long and in frame from the first base. V trim: 6 bases; J trim: 7 bases; unmatched bases: 14. This record belongs to a study of radiotherapy plus CTLA-4 blockade in lung cancer (dated by TCRdb to 2016 to 2019). In terms of the full investigation: Among the enrolled patients, approximately 17% had an objective response, and roughly 30% reached disease control. Paper-wide results and their limitations: After treatment with radiotherapy and ipilimumab, TCR clones that came from tumors expanded in the peripheral blood. The strongest predictors of response, as reported, were early dynamic changes in blood T cell clones along with a rise in serum interferon-beta after radiation.

Focal radiation therapy combined with CTLA-4 blockade (ipilimumab) was tested in patients with chemo-refractory metastatic non-small-cell lung cancer. The receptor library was made with the immunoSEQ multiplex PCR assay. TCRdb took this table from immuneACCESS and kept in-frame rearrangements with V and J called. Such tables lack part of the clones; where checked against another copy, unresolved V genes explain under half of the gap, and the rest is unexplained. Within this sample are about 80,000 clones, with approximately 84% of them counted one time only. Of the sample, more than 2% is held by the ten largest clones.

In this chain, TRBV28 is recombined with TRBJ2-1, with 8 middle bases fitting TRBD2. This clonotype was sampled from a human donor with non-small cell lung cancer who had a partial response to radiotherapy plus ipilimumab. The input for sequencing was peripheral blood, taken from a patient treated with radiotherapy plus ipilimumab. The nucleotide sequence is given as TGTGCCAGCAGGTATACCGGGACTAGAAGAGGGAATGAGCAGTTCTTC. It encodes CASRYTGTRRGNEQFF.